These 24 T cell receptor beta chains were all obtained from the same sample, sequenced in a study of T cell repertoires in cytomegalovirus infection (dated by TCRdb to between 2017 and 2020). For sequencing, an Illumina HiSeq 1500 was employed. In-frame beta chains were kept once TCRdb had trimmed the public reads at Q25 with fastp and called clones with MiXCR. Identical CDR3 proteins give one entry, which carries the most common genes and DNA. The sample table holds about 130,000 distinct CDR3 sequences, of which 7% to 9.5% were seen once. The top ten clonotypes cover 10% of the sample. Sample: PBMCs. The source is a human donor in good health (CMV status not recorded). Some clones in this sample may be carry-over from other donors' samples.

The chain carries TRBV18 and TRBJ1-3; TRBD1 matches at 7 bases. The germline V gene encodes CDR1 KGHSH and CDR2 LQKENI. V lost 0 bases, J lost 1 base, and 6 bases stayed unmatched. This CDR3 spans 17 amino acids. The chain's CDR3 is CASSPPNRGGSGNTIYF. The CDR3 coding sequence is TGTGCCAGCTCACCACCGAACAGGGGAGGATCTGGAAACACCATATATTTT.

This clonotype has at least ten counts. The rearrangement joins TRBV12-5 to TRBJ2-7, with D perhaps matching TRBD2 (6 bases). With 5 bases removed from V and 2 bases from J, the gap between germline ends came to 10 bases. Per the germline V gene, CDR1 is LGHNT and CDR2 is FRNRAP. This CDR3 region has 13 residues. CDR3 residues: CASGRDFTYEQYF. CDR3 nucleotides: TGTGCTAGTGGTAGGGACTTCACCTACGAGCAGTACTTC.

This clonotype was recorded many times. The gene calls are TRBV6-6 and TRBJ2-3, with D maybe TRBD2 (7 bases). CDR1 is MNHNY, CDR2 SVGAGI, per germline (reference sequence). V was pared by 0 bases and J by 4 bases, with 14 bases between. The CDR3 is made up of 16 amino acids. The CDR3 loop is CASSYSMRGGSDTQYF. CDR3 in DNA: TGTGCCAGCAGTTACTCTATGAGGGGGGGGTCAGATACGCAGTATTTT.

This clonotype was seen a handful of times. V is TRBV20-1 and J is TRBJ2-7, with TRBD1 as a possible D gene (5 bases). CDR3 length equals 14 residues. V was shortened by 0 bases and J by 2 bases, with 11 bases between the two germline ends. CDR1 and CDR2 from the germline V gene are DFQATT and SNEGSKA (reference sequence). As DNA, the CDR3 is TGCAGTGCTAGAGATTGGCAGGGAACCTACGAGCAGTACTTC. Encoded protein: CSARDWQGTYEQYF.

This clonotype came up many times. V usage is TRBV28 and J usage is TRBJ2-3; 8 nucleotides agree with TRBD1. V was pared by 5 bases and J by 0 bases, with 13 bases of the junction left unmatched. CDR3 size: 18 residues. The germline V gene has CDR1 MDHEN and CDR2 SYDVKM. As DNA, the CDR3 is TGTGCCAGCAGTGTATTAGACATCGGACAGGGCAGCACAGATACGCAGTATTTT. Translation gives CASSVLDIGQGSTDTQYF.

This clonotype was counted many times. This sequence joins TRBV5-1 and TRBJ2-5, with D maybe TRBD1 (8 bases). The CDR3 length is 14 residues. CDR1 is SGHRS, CDR2 YFSETQ, per germline. V dropped 2 bases and J dropped 5 bases, with 13 bases sitting between them. The CDR3 region has the DNA TGCGCCAGCAGCTTCCAACAGGGGGGGGAGACCCAGTACTTC. Translating it yields CASSFQQGGETQYF.

This clonotype has a count of ten or more. This chain connects TRBV28 to TRBJ1-2; D remains ambiguous. V gave up 3 bases and J gave up 6 bases, with 8 bases separating them. The CDR3 is 12 residues long. Germline assignment: CDR1 MDHEN and CDR2 SYDVKM. The CDR3 coding sequence is TGTGCCAGCAGTTTTCTGTATAATGGCTACACCTTC. Protein sequence: CASSFLYNGYTF.

In this sample, this clonotype turned up a few times. The chain recombines TRBV9 with TRBJ1-1; 8 bases map to TRBD1. The CDR3 is 16 residues long. The germline V gene has CDR1 SGDLS and CDR2 YYNGEE. Trimming took 0 bases from V and 0 from J; bases not matched to a gene: 4. In DNA, the CDR3 is TGTGCCAGCAGCGTAGAGGTGGACAGGGTGAACACTGAAGCTTTCTTT. This gives the protein CASSVEVDRVNTEAFF.

The V and J genes are TRBV28 and TRBJ2-7, with a possible D match to TRBD1 (5 bases). Germline CDR1 MDHEN, CDR2 SYDVKM. The CDR3 has 16 residues. V was shortened by 5 bases and J by 5 bases, with 22 bases between the two germline ends. The CDR3 region is CASSPPGEAGLDEQYF. CDR3 nucleotides: TGTGCCAGCAGTCCCCCAGGCGAGGCAGGGCTGGACGAGCAGTACTTC. Full variable domain (missing parts from reference TRBV28 and TRBJ2-7): DVKVTQSSRYLVKRTGEKVFLECVQDMDHENMFWYRQDPGLGLRLIYFSYDVKMKEKGDIPEGYSVSREKKERFSLILESASTNQTSMYLCASSPPGEAGLDEQYFGPGTRLTVT.

In this sample, this clonotype turned up many times. The gene calls are TRBV6-6 and TRBJ1-5, with 10 bases identical to TRBD1. Trimming at V came to 0 bases and at J to 0 bases, leaving 5 bases not matched to a gene. Per germline, CDR1 MNHNY and CDR2 SVGAGI (reference sequence). There are 18 residues in the CDR3. The DNA for the CDR3 is TGTGCCAGCAGTTACTCGGGACAGGGGCCCGATAGCAATCAGCCCCAGCATTTT. Its translation is CASSYSGQGPDSNQPQHF.

This clonotype came up many times. The chain links TRBV4-1 to TRBJ2-3; D possibly corresponds to TRBD1 (5 bases). Per the germline V gene, CDR1 is MGHRA and CDR2 is YSYEKL. The CDR3 covers 15 residues. V was shortened by 4 bases and J by 6 bases, with 17 bases between the two germline ends. The CDR3 region is CASSPTSGMVDTQYF. DNA for the CDR3: TGCGCCAGCAGCCCAACGTCAGGGATGGTGGATACGCAGTATTTT.

This clonotype was recorded at least ten times. For the CDR3, the DNA is TGTGCCAGCAGCTTGCCACTAGCGGGCCGCACCGGGGAGCTGTTTTTT. Protein sequence: CASSLPLAGRTGELFF. The chain has TRBV5-6 and TRBJ2-2, with 9 bases that match TRBD2. V was clipped by 1 base and J by 4 bases; unmatched bases: 5. Germline-derived CDR1 and CDR2 are SGHDT and YYEEEE. This CDR3 comprises 16 residues.

This clonotype was seen only a few times. This chain connects TRBV20-1 to TRBJ1-5, with a possible D match to TRBD1 (5 bases). The CDR3 runs 14 residues. V shed 1 base and J shed 1 base, with 8 bases lying between them. The germline V gene has CDR1 DFQATT and CDR2 SNEGSKA (reference sequence). The CDR3 reads CSARGGGSNQPQHF. CDR3 DNA: TGCAGTGCTAGAGGGGGGGGGAGCAATCAGCCCCAGCATTTT.

This clonotype was recorded many times. J is TRBJ2-1 and V is TRBV7-2, with D possibly matching TRBD1 (7 bases). CDR3 size: 14 residues. Trimming took off 5 bases at V and 8 bases at J, with 16 bases between the two ends. CDR1 and CDR2 from the germline V gene are SGHTA and FQGNSA. The CDR3 sequence: CASSPQGGGYEQFF. The CDR3 nucleotides are TGTGCCAGCAGCCCGCAGGGGGGCGGCTATGAGCAGTTCTTC.

This clonotype was found a few times. V gene TRBV5-6 combines with J gene TRBJ1-1, with D unclear. V shed 0 bases and J shed 4 bases, with 10 bases lying between them. Germline loops: CDR1 SGHDT, CDR2 YYEEEE. The CDR3 totals 14 residues. CDR3 DNA: TGTGCCAGCAGCTTGGCTGGGCGGGCCACTGAAGCTTTCTTT. Translation gives CASSLAGRATEAFF.

The rearrangement links TRBV9 to TRBJ1-1; D not certain. Germline V gene sequence: CDR1 SGDLS, CDR2 YYNGEE. V was cut by 0 bases and J by 1 base, with 7 bases left in between. This CDR3 spans 14 amino acids. CDR3 bases: TGTGCCAGCAGCGTAGGTACCGCGAACACTGAAGCTTTCTTT. Its translation: CASSVGTANTEAFF. The full variable domain, in which reference TRBV9 and TRBJ1-1 provide the parts outside the CDR3, is DSGVTQTPKHLITATGQRVTLRCSPRSGDLSVYWYQQSLDQGLQFLIQYYNGEERAKGNILERFSAQQFPDLHSELNLSSLELGDSALYFCASSVGTANTEAFFGQGTRLTVV.

The chain links TRBV9 to TRBJ1-2; D unresolved. CDR3 length: 14 amino acids. Germline CDR1 SGDLS, CDR2 YYNGEE. Between the trimmed V and J ends, which lost 0 bases and 2 bases, there was a span of 8 bases. DNA for the CDR3: TGTGCCAGCAGCGTAGGTGGGCAGAACTATGGCTACACCTTC. Protein product: CASSVGGQNYGYTF.

The chain couples TRBV4-1 to TRBJ1-4, with unresolved D. Germline V lookup: CDR1 MGHRA, CDR2 YSYEKL. V shed 4 bases and J shed 8 bases, with 11 bases lying between them. The CDR3 runs 13 residues. CDR3 in amino acids: CASSRTRWEKLFF. Here the CDR3 DNA reads TGCGCCAGCAGCCGGACCAGGTGGGAAAAACTGTTTTTT.

This clonotype was seen many times. The rearrangement joins TRBV7-2 to TRBJ1-1, with TRBD1 identical over 9 bases. The CDR3 totals 15 residues. V lost 6 bases, J lost 1 base, and 6 bases stayed unmatched. Germline V CDR1 and CDR2: SGHTA, FQGNSA. CDR3 region: CASSRTGEQNTEAFF. The CDR3 coding sequence is TGTGCCAGCAGTCGGACAGGGGAACAGAACACTGAAGCTTTCTTT.

This clonotype was detected ten times or more. The V and J genes are TRBV30 and TRBJ1-1; D might be TRBD1 (5 bases). This CDR3 region has 15 residues. The V end was cut by 2 bases, the J end by 0 bases, with 13 bases between. Germline CDR1 reads GTSNPN; CDR2 reads SVGIG (reference sequence). The CDR3 region has the DNA TGTGCCTGGAGTCGGATAGGGGCGTTGAACACTGAAGCTTTCTTT. Its protein product is CAWSRIGALNTEAFF.

This clonotype was found many times. The chain has TRBV6-6 and TRBJ2-3; perhaps TRBD1 as D (6 bases). The CDR3 covers 15 residues. The germline V and J ends were trimmed by 7 bases and 0 bases, with 14 bases remaining between them. Looked up from germline, CDR1 is MNHNY and CDR2 is SVGAGI (reference sequence). CDR3 bases: TGTGCCAGCACAGGGGACGGATTGAGCACAGATACGCAGTATTTT. Protein: CASTGDGLSTDTQYF.

In nucleotides, the CDR3 is TGTGCCAGCTCACCTCCTGGGCCTTCCACAGATACGCAGTATTTT. It yields the protein CASSPPGPSTDTQYF. The rearrangement joins TRBV18 to TRBJ2-3; D uncertain. CDR1 KGHSH and CDR2 LQKENI come from the germline V gene. V was cut by 3 bases and J by 2 bases, with 12 bases left in between. The CDR3 spans 15 residues.

This clonotype has a count of ten or more. The genes are TRBV12-3 or TRBV12-4 and TRBJ2-4; D possibly corresponds to TRBD1 (6 bases). The V end lost 5 bases, the J end lost 8 bases, and 19 bases lay between the germline ends. The CDR3 covers 15 residues. CDR3 nucleotide sequence: TGTGCCAGCAGTAAACAGGGTAATGAGCTGGACATTCAGTACTTC. Translated, it gives CASSKQGNELDIQYF.

This sequence joins TRBV28 and TRBJ1-5; maybe TRBD1 (6 bases). V lost 4 bases, J lost 0 bases, and 13 bases lay in between. CDR1 MDHEN and CDR2 SYDVKM come from the germline V gene. The CDR3 extends over 16 amino acids. The CDR3 loop is CASSSGHLPSNQPQHF. The CDR3 DNA follows: TGTGCCAGCAGTTCGGGACATCTCCCTAGCAATCAGCCCCAGCATTTT.